Listed below are T cell receptor beta chains from one sample, sequenced in a study of T cells after yellow fever vaccination. MiXCR, applied by TCRdb to the 5' RACE reads, yields one record per CDR3 protein. Counted here are 250,000 to 400,000 distinct CDR3 sequences, over 4% occurring once; the ten biggest clones make up 20% to 25%. Sequenced material: PBMCs, taken 5 days after the yellow fever booster vaccination. Source of these receptors: a young man who received the YFV17D yellow fever vaccine. Each CDR3 is given with its conserved first and last residue. The D gene is left open where the match is weak. The size entry is marked missing in some rows and otherwise reads once, few, many or a size class.

clone_size,v_call,j_call,d_call,cdr3_length,cdr3_aa,cdr3_nt
many,TRBV7-3,TRBJ2-3,TRBD2,15,CASRRTSGGTDTQYF,TGTGCCAGCAGACGGACTAGCGGGGGGACAGATACGCAGTATTTT
many,TRBV5-1,TRBJ1-1,.,13,CASSFGGDTEAFF,TGCGCCAGCAGCTTCGGGGGGGACACTGAAGCTTTCTTT
.,TRBV12-3/TRBV12-4,TRBJ1-5,TRBD1,18,CASSPRQGVLGSNQPQHF,TGTGCCAGCAGTCCCAGACAGGGGGTGTTGGGTAGCAATCAGCCCCAGCATTTT
.,TRBV7-9,TRBJ1-2,TRBD1,13,CASSRDRGLGYTF,TGTGCCAGCAGCCGGGACAGGGGCTTAGGCTACACCTTC
few,TRBV3-1,TRBJ2-2,.,16,CASSRRGAEVTGELFF,TGTGCCAGCAGCCGCAGGGGGGCCGAGGTAACCGGGGAGCTGTTTTTT
.,TRBV7-7,TRBJ2-2,TRBD1,15,CASSRTGQGSGELFF,TGTGCTAGCAGCCGGACGGGACAGGGTAGCGGGGAGCTGTTTTTT
.,TRBV27,TRBJ2-3,.,16,CASSLQGLGVTDTQYF,TGTGCCAGCAGTTTACAGGGTTTAGGGGTCACAGATACGCAGTATTTT
.,TRBV28,TRBJ1-1,.,13,CASSSDSAAEAFF,TGTGCCAGCAGCTCAGATTCCGCGGCTGAAGCTTTCTTT
.,TRBV5-6,TRBJ1-6,TRBD1,14,CASSKDRVNSPLHF,TGTGCCAGCAGCAAAGACAGGGTAAATTCACCCCTCCACTTT
.,TRBV5-1,TRBJ1-6,.,15,CASSRGEQGGSPLHF,TGCGCCAGCAGCCGGGGGGAGCAGGGTGGTTCACCCCTCCACTTT
many,TRBV4-2,TRBJ2-3,.,14,CASSQGGKPDTQYF,TGTGCCAGCAGCCAAGGGGGAAAGCCAGATACGCAGTATTTT
many,TRBV20-1,TRBJ2-5,.,13,CSARQVSDETQYF,TGCAGTGCTAGACAGGTTTCTGACGAGACCCAGTACTTC
.,TRBV10-3,TRBJ2-7,.,14,CAISESNRPYEQYF,TGTGCCATCAGTGAGTCTAACAGACCCTACGAGCAGTACTTC
many,TRBV7-2,TRBJ2-1,.,15,CASSGLNLAPSEQFF,TGTGCCAGCAGCGGCCTCAATCTAGCTCCGAGTGAGCAGTTCTTC
.,TRBV6-2/TRBV6-3,TRBJ2-2,TRBD2,13,CASSYIAGGELFF,TGTGCCAGCAGTTATATAGCGGGCGGGGAGCTGTTTTTT
few,TRBV7-9,TRBJ2-3,TRBD2,15,CASSIELAGAYTQYF,TGTGCCAGCAGCATAGAACTAGCGGGGGCTTATACGCAGTATTTT
.,TRBV3-1,TRBJ2-2,.,18,CASSQDRAGGLITGELFF,TGTGCCAGCAGCCAAGATAGAGCCGGGGGGCTTATCACCGGGGAGCTGTTTTTT
many,TRBV4-3,TRBJ2-5,.,15,CASSQDPGQGETQYF,TGCGCCAGCAGCCAAGATCCGGGCCAGGGAGAGACCCAGTACTTC
few,TRBV5-1,TRBJ1-1,.,14,CASSLELGWSEAFF,TGCGCCAGCAGCTTGGAGCTGGGTTGGTCTGAAGCTTTCTTT
.,TRBV18,TRBJ1-5,.,16,CASSPPGATRNQPQHF,TGTGCCAGCTCACCCCCGGGTGCGACCCGCAATCAGCCCCAGCATTTT
few,TRBV2,TRBJ2-3,TRBD2,14,CASIKSGGTDTQYF,TGTGCCAGCATCAAATCGGGGGGTACAGATACGCAGTATTTT
many,TRBV24-1,TRBJ2-1,.,14,CATSEGGRIYEQFF,TGTGCCACCAGTGAGGGGGGGCGTATCTATGAGCAGTTCTTC
.,TRBV20-1,TRBJ1-2,.,14,CSASSAGVGYGYTF,TGCAGTGCCTCGAGCGCGGGAGTTGGCTATGGCTACACCTTC
few,TRBV4-3,TRBJ2-7,.,16,CASSQDRAGGTYEQYF,TGCGCCAGCAGCCAAGATAGGGCAGGGGGGACCTACGAGCAGTACTTC
.,TRBV29-1,TRBJ2-1,TRBD2,15,CSVKLAGGPYNEQFF,TGCAGCGTTAAATTAGCGGGGGGGCCCTACAATGAGCAGTTCTTC
many,TRBV5-1,TRBJ2-3,TRBD1,18,CASSLTPVTGVVGDTQYF,TGCGCCAGCAGCTTGACCCCAGTAACAGGGGTCGTGGGAGATACGCAGTATTTT
few,TRBV7-2,TRBJ2-5,.,15,CASSLGGTLQETQYF,TGTGCCAGCAGCTTAGGGGGGACGTTGCAAGAGACCCAGTACTTC
few,TRBV29-1,TRBJ2-3,.,11,CSVPWGDTQYF,TGCAGCGTACCCTGGGGGGATACGCAGTATTTT
.,TRBV5-5,TRBJ2-3,.,16,CASSHNTVGDGDTQYF,TGTGCCAGCAGCCACAATACAGTCGGGGACGGAGATACGCAGTATTTT
few,TRBV4-2,TRBJ1-4,.,15,CASSQAVGGGEKLFF,TGTGCCAGCAGCCAAGCGGTGGGAGGTGGTGAAAAACTGTTTTTT